A single sample gave rise to the 17 T cell receptor beta chains below, sequenced in a study of regulatory T cells in long-lasting Graves disease. Combining iRepertoire HTBI primers with Arm-PCR of CDR3 regions, the authors built TCR beta libraries. TCRdb fed the multiplex PCR reads into MiXCR, producing one record per CDR3 protein. The sample lists about 340,000 distinct CDR3 sequences, about 19% occurring once. As to time point: persistent/refractory GD, antithyroid drugs over 5 years with positive TRAb. PBMC-derived RNA was used for the TCR library. This material consisted of peripheral blood mononuclear cells (PBMCs), taken when the disease was refractory, from a patient treated with antithyroid drugs. The receptors were gathered from a female donor with Graves disease.

This clonotype showed up just a few times. The chain joins TRBV10-3 to TRBJ2-1, with D unresolved. The CDR3 length is 11 residues. Germline V gives CDR1 ENHRY, CDR2 SYGVKD. Trimming left V 6 bases short and J 4 bases short, with 4 bases between. The CDR3 spells CAISDYNEQFF. The CDR3 DNA is TGTGCCATCAGCGATTACAATGAGCAGTTCTTC.

The chain joins TRBV20-1 to TRBJ1-3; no clear D gene. With 3 bases removed from V and 2 bases from J, the gap between germline ends came to 8 bases. Germline V gives CDR1 DFQATT, CDR2 SNEGSKA (reference sequence). The CDR3 sequence is 13 residues long. The DNA of the CDR3 is TGCAGTGCTAGTTTCCAAACTGGAAACACCATATATTTT. Its translation is CSASFQTGNTIYF.

The sample holds many counts of this clonotype. This chain joins TRBV6-1 and TRBJ1-1; no clear D gene. CDR1 is MNHNS, CDR2 SASEGT, per germline. V lost 8 bases and J 2 bases, leaving 9 bases between the germline ends. The CDR3 loop spans 12 amino acids. The CDR3 loop is CASQTPNTEAFF. The DNA for the CDR3 is TGTGCCAGCCAGACACCAAACACTGAAGCTTTCTTT.

In this sample, this clonotype turned up many times. The chain is built from TRBV4-3 and TRBJ2-7; 12 nucleotides align to TRBD2. Germline trimming cut 0 bases from V and 4 bases from J; bases unmatched to any gene: 4. Germline CDR1 reads LGHNA; CDR2 reads YSLEER. This CDR3 has 16 residues. The CDR3 sequence: CASSQDLAGGQYEQYF. CDR3 nucleotide sequence: TGCGCCAGCAGCCAAGATCTAGCGGGGGGGCAATACGAGCAGTACTTC.

This clonotype was counted many times. The chain is built from TRBV28 and TRBJ2-7, with 8 nucleotides matching TRBD1. The CDR3 totals 13 residues. Germline V gene data show CDR1 as MDHEN and CDR2 as SYDVKM. J gave up 3 bases and V 5 bases, and 3 bases lay outside the gene matches. The CDR3 reads CASSIGQGYEQYF. The CDR3 bases are TGTGCCAGCAGTATCGGACAGGGCTACGAGCAGTACTTC.

The chain links TRBV29-1 to TRBJ2-3, with D perhaps matching TRBD2 (6 bases). This CDR3 is built from 12 residues. Trimming took 7 bases from V and 2 from J, leaving 10 bases between them. Germline V gene lookup returns CDR1 SQVTM and CDR2 ANQGSEA. The chain's CDR3 is CSGSGSTDTQYF. In DNA, the CDR3 is TGCAGCGGGAGCGGGTCCACAGATACGCAGTATTTT.

This clonotype appeared a few times. This chain joins TRBV20-1 and TRBJ2-5, with a possible D match to TRBD1 (5 bases). Trimming shortened V by 0 bases and J by 5 bases, and 16 bases separated the two germline ends. CDR1 DFQATT and CDR2 SNEGSKA come from the germline V gene (reference sequence). This CDR3 contains 15 residues. Written as DNA, the CDR3 is TGCAGTGCTAGAGACCTTGCAGGGTCAGAGGAGACCCAGTACTTC. It is translated as CSARDLAGSEETQYF.

This clonotype was recorded many times. The chain uses TRBV2 and TRBJ1-3; no firm D call. Trimming stripped 4 bases from V and 0 bases from J, with 7 bases between. This CDR3 has 14 amino acids. Germline V CDR1 and CDR2: SNHLY, FYNNEI. CDR3 sequence: CASSVQNSGNTIYF. CDR3 nucleotides: TGTGCCAGCAGTGTACAAAACTCTGGAAACACCATATATTTT.

For this clonotype: This may be a read error: a much more frequent sequence differs by one nucleotide. V usage is TRBV5-1 and J usage is TRBJ1-1; maybe TRBD1 (6 bases). CDR3 length: 16 amino acids. The germline CDR1 and CDR2 sequences are SGHRS and YFSETQ. Trimming shortened V by 0 bases and J by 0 bases, and 12 bases separated the two germline ends. Written as DNA, the CDR3 is TGCGCCAGCAGCTTGGCAACACAGGGAATGAACACTGAAGCTTTCTTT. Translated, it gives CASSLATQGMNTEAFF.

This clonotype appeared many times. The chain couples TRBV7-2 to TRBJ2-7; 11 bases are shared with TRBD2. Trimming at V came to 7 bases and at J to 3 bases, leaving 11 bases not matched to a gene. CDR1 SGHTA and CDR2 FQGNSA come from the germline V gene. This CDR3 is built from 16 residues. The CDR3 nucleotides are TGTGCCAGCAACTTGGGACTAGCGGATCCATACTACGAGCAGTACTTC. Protein product: CASNLGLADPYYEQYF.

In its sample, this clonotype was seen a few times. This chain links TRBV20-1 with TRBJ2-1; 7 positions agree with TRBD2. V trimming: 6 bases; J trimming: 1 base; junction bases outside the gene matches: 3. The germline V gene has CDR1 DFQATT and CDR2 SNEGSKA (reference sequence). The CDR3 is made up of 13 amino acids. CDR3 sequence (DNA): TGCAGTGCGGACGGGAGGTCCTACAATGAGCAGTTCTTC. The encoded protein is CSADGRSYNEQFF.

This clonotype was seen many times. The chain links TRBV7-9 to TRBJ2-5; 10 bases agree with TRBD2. V was clipped by 1 base and J by 3 bases; unmatched bases: 2. Germline lookup yields CDR1 SEHNR and CDR2 FQNEAQ (reference sequence). This CDR3 has 15 residues. In nucleotides, the CDR3 is TGTGCCAGCAGCTTAGGGACTAGCGGAAAAGAGACCCAGTACTTC. It yields the protein CASSLGTSGKETQYF.

A remark on this clonotype: Only one base separates this from a far larger clonotype, so it likely reflects a read error. The rearrangement links TRBV6-2 or TRBV6-3 to TRBJ1-6, with TRBD1 identical over 7 bases. With V trimmed by 4 bases and J by 5 bases, 8 bases remained unmatched. Germline V lookup: CDR1 MNHEY, CDR2 SVGEGT. This CDR3 comprises 16 residues. As DNA, the CDR3 is TGTGCCAGCAGTTTATCTTCGACAGGGAATAATTCACCCCTCCACTTT. This gives the protein CASSLSSTGNNSPLHF.

The V and J genes are TRBV7-3 and TRBJ2-5; the match to TRBD1 covers 11 bases. The length of the CDR3 is 17 residues. Germline lookup yields CDR1 SGHTA and CDR2 FQGTGA. V trimming: 2 bases; J trimming: 5 bases; junction bases outside the gene matches: 10. The DNA for the CDR3 is TGTGCCAGCAGCTTATCCGGACAGGGGGCGCAGGGGGAGACCCAGTACTTC. Translation gives CASSLSGQGAQGETQYF.

This clonotype was seen many times. The CDR3, as DNA: TGTGCCAGCAGACTGGGACAGACGAACACTGAAGCTTTCTTT. Residues: CASRLGQTNTEAFF. The rearrangement links TRBV12-3 or TRBV12-4 to TRBJ1-1; TRBD1 matches at 7 bases. CDR3 size: 14 residues. J gave up 1 base and V 6 bases, and 5 bases lay outside the gene matches.

The sample holds a few counts of this clonotype. The chain joins TRBV15 to TRBJ2-7, with TRBD2 as a possible D gene (5 bases). The CDR3 has 13 residues. V dropped 3 bases and J dropped 6 bases, with 12 bases sitting between them. CDR1 is LNHNV, CDR2 YYDKDF, per germline (reference sequence). The CDR3 here is CATSRVGGGEQYF. In DNA form, the CDR3 reads TGTGCCACCAGCAGGGTAGGCGGAGGCGAGCAGTACTTC.

This clonotype was detected many times. V usage is TRBV29-1 and J usage is TRBJ2-5; 8 bases agree with TRBD1. The germline V gene encodes CDR1 SQVTM and CDR2 ANQGSEA. The CDR3 covers 14 residues. The V and J ends lost 5 bases and 3 bases, in that order; junction bases with no gene match: 8. The CDR3 bases are TGCAGCGTTACGGGGACAGGAGGAAAAGAGACCCAGTACTTC. Protein sequence: CSVTGTGGKETQYF.